The 28 T cell receptor beta chains below were found in one sample sequenced in a study of blood T cell repertoires in COVID-19. Produced via immunoSEQ multiplex PCR; TCRdb's table is partial and in-frame only. The sample shows fewer than 250,000 clones, 88% of them seen only once. The specimen was PBMCs or T cells enriched from blood (not recorded which). These receptors originate from a woman younger than 45 who had been exposed to COVID-19.

The chain carries TRBV4-2 and TRBJ2-1; D may be TRBD1 (6 bases). This CDR3 comprises 15 residues. The germline V gene has CDR1 LGHNA and CDR2 YNFKEQ. V lost 1 base and J 4 bases, leaving 11 bases between the germline ends. In nucleotides, the CDR3 is TGTGCCAGCAGCCAAGGAACAGGGACATACAATGAGCAGTTCTTC. Its protein is CASSQGTGTYNEQFF.

The chain is built from TRBV19 and TRBJ2-1, with 9 nucleotides matching TRBD2. V shed 3 bases, J shed 4 bases, and the junction held 4 bases outside the gene matches. The CDR3 is 15 amino acids. CDR1 is LNHDA and CDR2 is SQIVND in the germline V gene (reference sequence). CDR3 nucleotides: TGTGCCAGTAGTATGCCGCTAGCGGGATACAATGAGCAGTTCTTC. It codes for CASSMPLAGYNEQFF.

J is TRBJ2-3 and V is TRBV9; 11 nucleotides align to TRBD2. The CDR3 contains 18 residues. Germline values: CDR1 SGDLS, CDR2 YYNGEE. V gave up 0 bases and J gave up 6 bases; unmatched junction bases: 12. The CDR3 protein is CASSVEGPLAGVTDTQYF. The CDR3 DNA reads TGTGCCAGCAGCGTAGAGGGTCCACTAGCGGGAGTAACGGATACGCAGTATTTT. Looking up the rest from reference TRBV9 and TRBJ2-3 gives the full variable domain: DSGVTQTPKHLITATGQRVTLRCSPRSGDLSVYWYQQSLDQGLQFLIQYYNGEERAKGNILERFSAQQFPDLHSELNLSSLELGDSALYFCASSVEGPLAGVTDTQYFGPGTRLTVL.

The sample holds one count of this clone. This chain's CDR3 is CASSIGGIEAFF. The CDR3 DNA sequence: TGTGCCAGCTCGATCGGGGGGATTGAAGCTTTCTTT. J is TRBJ1-1 and V is TRBV12-3 or TRBV12-4, with TRBD1 as a possible D gene (5 bases). V was trimmed by 8 bases and J by 7 bases, leaving 14 bases between them. The CDR3 loop spans 12 amino acids.

This chain joins TRBV30 and TRBJ1-1; maybe TRBD1 (6 bases). The V gene's germline CDR1 is GTSNPN and CDR2 SVGIG (reference sequence). Trimming pared 5 bases from V and 1 base from J, leaving 11 bases between. The CDR3 totals 13 residues. For the CDR3, the DNA is TGTGCCTGGGGGCTAGGGGGGAACACTGAAGCTTTCTTT. Translation gives CAWGLGGNTEAFF.

The V and J genes are TRBV7-2 and TRBJ2-7; D perhaps matches TRBD2 (5 bases). This CDR3 has 14 residues. Trimming pared 1 base from V and 3 bases from J, leaving 10 bases between. In germline, CDR1 is SGHTA, CDR2 FQGNSA. The CDR3 DNA follows: TGTGCCAGCAGCTTAGGAGGACTCGACTACGAGCAGTACTTC. Its translation: CASSLGGLDYEQYF.

V and J are TRBV2 and TRBJ2-4; D perhaps matches TRBD1 (5 bases). This CDR3 comprises 13 residues. Germline assignment: CDR1 SNHLY and CDR2 FYNNEI. The V end was cut by 6 bases, the J end by 4 bases, with 10 bases between. The CDR3 reads CASRNRIKNIQYF. The CDR3 DNA sequence: TGTGCCAGCAGGAACAGGATAAAAAACATTCAGTACTTC.

V is TRBV7-9 and J is TRBJ2-1; no firm D call. Germline loops: CDR1 SEHNR, CDR2 FQNEAQ (reference sequence). The CDR3 is made up of 15 amino acids. V lost 0 bases and J 0 bases, leaving 6 bases between the germline ends. The CDR3 nucleotides read TGTGCCAGCAGCTTAGCCAGAAGCTCCTACAATGAGCAGTTCTTC. Translation gives CASSLARSSYNEQFF. Full variable domain (outside the CDR3, taken from reference TRBV7-9 and TRBJ2-1): DTGVSQNPRHKITKRGQNVTFRCDPISEHNRLYWYRQTLGQGPEFLTYFQNEAQLEKSRLLSDRFSAERPKGSFSTLEIQRTEQGDSAMYLCASSLARSSYNEQFFGPGTRLTVL.

V is TRBV3-1 (or the pseudogene TRBV3-2) and J is TRBJ1-5, with D possibly being TRBD1 (5 bases). Trimming cost V 6 bases and J 4 bases, with 13 bases left between them. Germline CDR1 is LGHDT and CDR2 is YNNKEL (reference sequence). The CDR3 length is 14 residues. The chain's CDR3 is CASSSGTQNQPQHF. Written as DNA, the CDR3 is TGTGCCAGCAGTTCCGGGACTCAGAATCAGCCCCAGCATTTT.

This clone was counted a single time. The chain is built from TRBV21-1 and TRBJ2-1; TRBD2 is the table's D call, not checked against the DNA. TRBV21-1 is a recognized pseudogene. The CDR3 spans 16 residues. The CDR3 DNA reads TGTGCCAGCAGCAAAGCCGGAGGTAAGTACTACAATGAGCAGTTCTTC. Protein product: CASSKAGGKYYNEQFF.

A remark on this clone: Other DNA sequences in this sample translate to the same CDR3. The chain links TRBV6-5 to TRBJ1-3; no clear D. Germline CDR1 and CDR2: MNHEY and SVGAGI. Deletions cut 6 bases from V and 0 bases from J, with 6 bases between. The CDR3 extends over 13 amino acids. DNA for the CDR3: TGTGCCAGCAGATCAGACTCTGGAAACACCATATATTTT. Encoded protein: CASRSDSGNTIYF.

The chain carries TRBV6-6 and TRBJ1-2, with D possibly being TRBD1 (6 bases). The CDR3 totals 13 residues. Germline CDR1 and CDR2: MNHNY and SVGAGI (reference sequence). Trimming took 6 bases from V and 4 from J, leaving 12 bases between them. The DNA for the CDR3 is TGTGCCAGCAGCCCCGACAGGTCCTATGGCTACACCTTC. Encoded protein: CASSPDRSYGYTF.

V is TRBV28 and J is TRBJ1-2; no definite D call. The CDR3 contains 13 residues. Trimming removed 5 bases from V and 4 bases from J, with 11 bases in between. CDR1 and CDR2 from the germline V gene are MDHEN and SYDVKM. The CDR3 DNA sequence: TGTGCCAGCAGTCCTAGTCCCTTCTATGGCTACACCTTC. Translation: CASSPSPFYGYTF.

The chain employs TRBV14 and TRBJ1-6; no definite D call. V lost 1 base to trimming and J lost 7 bases, with 11 bases between them. The CDR3 is 15 amino acids. Per the germline V gene, CDR1 is SGHDN and CDR2 is FVKESK. The CDR3 DNA follows: TGTGCCAGCAGCCAAGCACTATCTATGAATTCACCCCTCCACTTT. Translating it yields CASSQALSMNSPLHF.

This chain joins TRBV28 and TRBJ1-2, with TRBD1 matching 8 bases. This CDR3 region has 15 residues. Germline CDR1 and CDR2: MDHEN and SYDVKM. Unmatched junction bases numbered 4, after V lost 1 base and J lost 3 bases. CDR3 loop: CASSLSGQGDYGYTF. The DNA of the CDR3 is TGTGCCAGCAGTTTATCCGGACAGGGCGACTATGGCTACACCTTC.

Only a few counts were recorded for this clone. The CDR3 DNA reads as TGTGCCAGCTCACCACTCGACGAGAGGGGGGGCTACACCTTC. This translates into CASSPLDERGGYTF. This chain uses TRBV18 with TRBJ1-2, with D perhaps TRBD1 (6 bases). Trimming stripped 1 base from V and 8 bases from J, with 14 bases between. The CDR3 spans 14 residues. CDR1 is KGHSH, CDR2 LQKENI, per germline.

The chain carries TRBV10-3 and TRBJ2-1, with no clear D. Trimming left V 7 bases short and J 7 bases short, with 11 bases between. The CDR3 has 12 residues. The germline gives CDR1 ENHRY, CDR2 SYGVKD. The CDR3 protein is CAINRGTNEQFF. The DNA of the CDR3 is TGTGCCATCAATAGAGGAACGAATGAGCAGTTCTTC.

The chain uses TRBV7-4 and TRBJ1-5; 10 bases are shared with TRBD1. V gave up 3 bases and J gave up 7 bases; unmatched junction bases: 9. The CDR3 extends over 16 amino acids. CDR1 and CDR2 from the germline V gene are SGHVT and SQSDAQ. The CDR3 sequence: CASSFLAGQGEQPQHF. In DNA, the CDR3 is TGTGCCAGCAGCTTCCTAGCCGGACAGGGGGAACAGCCCCAGCATTTT.

The chain recombines TRBV9 with TRBJ2-7; 9 bases are a match to TRBD1. The CDR3 contains 15 residues. The V segment lost 4 bases and the J segment 2 bases; nucleotides outside the gene matches: 7. CDR1 is SGDLS and CDR2 is YYNGEE in the germline V gene. In DNA form, the CDR3 reads TGTGCCAGCAGCCCCTTGGGACAGGGCGCCTACGAGCAGTACTTC. Amino acids: CASSPLGQGAYEQYF.

V gene TRBV7-9 combines with J gene TRBJ1-4; possible D gene TRBD1, 5 bases. The germline V gene has CDR1 SEHNR and CDR2 FQNEAQ (reference sequence). V was shortened by 2 bases and J by 2 bases, with 9 bases between the two germline ends. CDR3 size: 15 residues. The CDR3 spells CASSLNSGTNEKLFF. The DNA for the CDR3 is TGTGCCAGCAGCTTAAATTCAGGGACTAATGAAAAACTGTTTTTT.

The V and J genes are TRBV4-2 and TRBJ1-2; 9 nucleotides match TRBD1. CDR1 and CDR2 from the germline V gene are LGHNA and YNFKEQ. The V and J ends lost 0 bases and 7 bases, in that order; junction bases with no gene match: 9. The CDR3 sequence is 16 residues long. The CDR3 region is CASSQDPAQGAGGYTF. CDR3 in DNA: TGTGCCAGCAGCCAAGATCCGGCACAGGGGGCTGGTGGCTACACCTTC.

This chain connects TRBV9 to TRBJ2-7; 12 bases line up with TRBD2. Germline CDR1 and CDR2: SGDLS and YYNGEE. This CDR3 comprises 14 residues. V shed 3 bases and J 3 bases; nucleotides not matched to a gene: 1. CDR3 region: CASSAGLAGYEQYF. DNA of the CDR3: TGTGCCAGCAGCGCGGGACTAGCGGGCTACGAGCAGTACTTC.

The CDR3 coding sequence is TGTGCCAGCAGTTACTCTAGCGGCCAAGAGACCCAGTACTTC. Its translation: CASSYSSGQETQYF. The chain combines TRBV28 with TRBJ2-5; 7 positions match TRBD2. V shed 4 bases and J 1 base; nucleotides not matched to a gene: 3. The CDR3 is 14 amino acids. The germline V gene encodes CDR1 MDHEN and CDR2 SYDVKM.

V usage is TRBV30 and J usage is TRBJ1-2; 7 bases map to TRBD1. The CDR3 has 12 residues. The germline CDR1 and CDR2 sequences are GTSNPN and SVGIG (reference sequence). V dropped 4 bases and J dropped 6; count of bases not matched to a gene: 5. CDR3 sequence (DNA): TGTGCCTGGACGACACAGGGGAATGGCTACACCTTC. Its protein product is CAWTTQGNGYTF.

The chain employs TRBV5-1 and TRBJ2-1; a possible D gene is TRBD1 (5 bases). Germline CDR1 SGHRS, CDR2 YFSETQ. The CDR3 sequence is 16 residues long. V gave up 3 bases and J gave up 0 bases, with 13 bases separating them. The CDR3 spells CASSSPKTDSYNEQFF. The CDR3 DNA reads as TGCGCCAGCAGCTCCCCTAAGACAGACTCCTACAATGAGCAGTTCTTC.

This clone came up many times. This sequence joins TRBV25-1 and TRBJ2-1; D unresolved. V was shortened by 3 bases and J by 2 bases, with 11 bases between the two germline ends. Germline V CDR1 and CDR2: MGHDK, SYGVNS. The CDR3 covers 15 residues. CDR3 sequence reads: CASSDSLSPYNEQFF. The CDR3 DNA reads TGTGCCAGCAGTGACTCTCTAAGCCCCTACAATGAGCAGTTCTTC.

V is TRBV28 and J is TRBJ1-4; D remains ambiguous. Germline loops: CDR1 MDHEN, CDR2 SYDVKM. Trimming stripped 6 bases from V and 5 bases from J, with 13 bases between. The CDR3 contains 14 residues. The CDR3, as DNA: TGTGCCAGCAGGACCGGGAGACGGAATGAAAAACTGTTTTTT. Residues: CASRTGRRNEKLFF.

This chain uses TRBV5-4 with TRBJ2-3; no definite D call. This CDR3 comprises 14 residues. V lost 4 bases to trimming and J lost 6 bases, with 15 bases between them. Germline V gives CDR1 SGHNT, CDR2 YYREEE (reference sequence). CDR3 sequence reads: CASSPRPVSDTQYF. The CDR3 region has the DNA TGTGCCAGCAGCCCCCGCCCAGTCTCTGATACGCAGTATTTT. The whole variable domain, filled in from reference TRBV5-4 and TRBJ2-3, reads ETGVTQSPTHLIKTRGQQVTLRCSSQSGHNTVSWYQQALGQGPQFIFQYYREEENGRGNFPPRFSGLQFPNYSSELNVNALELDDSALYLCASSPRPVSDTQYFGPGTRLTVL.